This T cell receptor beta chain was sequenced for a study of T cells in Graves' hyperthyroidism and ophthalmopathy. Across the study: At the time of initial diagnosis and before any treatment, peripheral blood was collected.

Hyperthyroidism had been newly diagnosed in patients aged 18 to 65, and its duration was under 2 months. Using over 8.5 ml of fresh peripheral blood, PBMCs were prepared. TCR beta CDR3 regions were amplified from RNA. An initial round of RT-PCR targeting the TCR CDR3 relied on the HTBI primer set. TCRdb re-derived calls from the multiplex PCR reads in MiXCR, one entry per CDR3 protein. The sample shows approximately 400,000 distinct CDR3 sequences, roughly 25% of them seen only once. In this sample, this clonotype turned up many times. Antigen: not known. Study conclusions and caveats: Also found in blood were most expanded thyroid clonotypes above 0.001.

The TCR originated in a man over 45 with Graves' hyperthyroidism. What was sequenced was blood.

The CDR3 reads CASSLEVYTEAFF. For the CDR3, the DNA is TGCGCCAGCAGCTTGGAGGTTTACACTGAAGCTTTCTTT. This rearrangement joins TRBV5-1 to TRBJ1-1; D unclear. CDR3 length: 13 residues. Trimming shortened V by 0 bases and J by 3 bases, and 6 bases separated the two germline ends. Germline CDR1 SGHRS, CDR2 YFSETQ.